This T cell receptor (beta chain) originates from a study of post-analysis software for immune sequencing data. Looking at the study overall: Relapsing-remitting, secondary progressive and progressive-relapsing multiple sclerosis were all included among the disease courses. Regarding the study as a whole: Comparison of patients with controls showed roughly five TRBV segments more frequent in patients, TRBV5-6, TRBV5-1 and TRBV20-1 among them. Strong same-batch co-clustering of samples appeared with F measure clustering. A significant reduction in normalized Chao1 diversity was observed in multiple sclerosis patients versus controls.

This CDR3 is 15 amino acids long. Germline V gene data show CDR1 as SNHLY and CDR2 as FYNNEI. On this clonotype: The antigen is unknown.

Tagging with unique molecular identifiers was a feature of the TCR beta cDNA libraries. With roughly 0.85 to 11 million T cells as the source, roughly 500,000 cDNA molecules resulted. TCRdb passed the PCR reads through MiXCR, listing each CDR3 protein once. There are some 890,000 distinct CDR3 sequences in the sample; roughly 50% occur only once, and roughly 4.4% lies in the top ten. This clonotype was sampled from a girl between 10 and 17 years old with multiple sclerosis. The chain employs TRBV2 and TRBJ2-7; D may be TRBD1 or TRBD2 (5 bases each). TRBJ2-5 matches the DNA end more closely, so the J call is doubtful. Source material: blood. CDR3 coding DNA: TGTGCCAGCAGTGAAGCGCCCCGGGGCCCAGAGACCCAGTACTTC. Protein: CASSEAPRGPETQYF.